The 13 T cell receptor beta chains below come from one sample, sequenced in a study of shared clonotypes between healthy human individuals (dated by TCRdb to 2020 to 2022). Library preparation used the immunoSEQ multiplex PCR assay. TCRdb obtained this table from immuneACCESS and retained in-frame rearrangements with V and J assigned. These tables miss some clones; where compared with another copy, unresolved V genes account for less than half of the shortfall, and the remainder is unexplained. The sample profile shows about 2.1 million clones; 85% to 95% of them were found once. 1.7% of the sample is taken by the ten largest. CD8 naive samples were CD45RO-negative cells positively selected for CCR7, giving a CD45RA+CCR7+ population that excluded TemRA cells. The sequencing sample was made of naive CD8+ T cells from PBMCs. This specimen's cell subset or site label, interpreted: CD45RA+CCR7+. Source of these receptors: a man between 18 and 35 years old in good health. Some clones in this sample may be carry-over from other donors' samples.

This chain joins TRBV9 and TRBJ2-2; D assignment may be TRBD1 or TRBD2 (5 bases each). Germline loops: CDR1 SGDLS, CDR2 YYNGEE. This CDR3 spans 15 amino acids. V was trimmed by 3 bases and J by 6 bases, leaving 15 bases between them. The CDR3 spells CASSAGTNNPGELFF. DNA of the CDR3: TGTGCCAGCAGCGCCGGGACGAATAACCCCGGGGAGCTGTTTTTT.

This clone appeared a few times. The rearrangement uses TRBV28 and TRBJ2-7, with 9 positions matching TRBD1. V was clipped by 5 bases and J by 2 bases; unmatched bases: 7. CDR3 size: 15 residues. CDR1 MDHEN and CDR2 SYDVKM come from the germline V gene. This CDR3 is CASSPGTGIPYEQYF. For the CDR3, the DNA is TGTGCCAGCAGTCCCGGGACAGGGATCCCCTACGAGCAGTACTTC. The complete variable domain, with remaining parts taken from reference TRBV28 and TRBJ2-7, reads DVKVTQSSRYLVKRTGEKVFLECVQDMDHENMFWYRQDPGLGLRLIYFSYDVKMKEKGDIPEGYSVSREKKERFSLILESASTNQTSMYLCASSPGTGIPYEQYFGPGTRLTVT.

This rearrangement joins TRBV27 to TRBJ1-2; D is perhaps TRBD1 (6 bases). Per the germline V gene, CDR1 is MNHEY and CDR2 is SMNVEV (reference sequence). V was cut by 0 bases and J by 1 base, with 9 bases left in between. The CDR3 sequence is 15 residues long. This CDR3 reads CASSLSRGLNYGYTF. The DNA for the CDR3 is TGTGCCAGCAGTTTATCCCGGGGGCTTAACTATGGCTACACCTTC.

The chain is built from TRBV7-9 and TRBJ2-1, with 8 bases that match TRBD2. From germline, CDR1 is SEHNR and CDR2 FQNEAQ (reference sequence). V trimming: 5 bases; J trimming: 7 bases; junction bases outside the gene matches: 13. This CDR3 is 16 amino acids long. The CDR3 sequence: CASSPRGSGVTNEQFF. The CDR3 DNA reads as TGTGCCAGCAGCCCCCGTGGTAGCGGGGTTACGAATGAGCAGTTCTTC.

The rearrangement uses TRBV14 and TRBJ2-5; D is uncertain. The CDR3 length is 14 residues. Looked up from germline, CDR1 is SGHDN and CDR2 is FVKESK. Between the trimmed V and J ends, which lost 0 bases and 2 bases, there was a span of 7 bases. The CDR3 DNA follows: TGTGCCAGCAGCCAAGAGGGTTCTCAAGAGACCCAGTACTTC. Translation: CASSQEGSQETQYF.

This chain connects TRBV30 to TRBJ1-1; D perhaps matches TRBD1 (5 bases). Germline V CDR1 and CDR2: GTSNPN, SVGIG (reference sequence). V shed 5 bases and J shed 4 bases, with 11 bases lying between them. This CDR3 region has 12 residues. CDR3 in amino acids: CAWGAGGTEAFF. CDR3 sequence (DNA): TGTGCCTGGGGGGCCGGGGGCACTGAAGCTTTCTTT.

V is TRBV13 and J is TRBJ2-2, with D uncertain. This CDR3 is 16 amino acids long. In germline, CDR1 is PRHDT, CDR2 FYEKMQ (reference sequence). The germline V and J ends were trimmed by 0 bases and 4 bases, with 12 bases remaining between them. This chain's CDR3 is CASSLGRALTTGELFF. DNA for the CDR3: TGTGCCAGCAGCTTAGGCAGAGCGTTAACCACCGGGGAGCTGTTTTTT. The complete variable domain, with remaining parts taken from reference TRBV13 and TRBJ2-2, reads AAGVIQSPRHLIKEKRETATLKCYPIPRHDTVYWYQQGPGQDPQFLISFYEKMQSDKGSIPDRFSAQQFSDYHSELNMSSLELGDSALYFCASSLGRALTTGELFFGEGSRLTVL.

V and J are TRBV9 and TRBJ2-3; 9 nucleotides align to TRBD2. The CDR3 spans 15 residues. Germline V gene data show CDR1 as SGDLS and CDR2 as YYNGEE. The trim removed 3 bases at V and 3 bases at J, leaving 5 bases unmatched. CDR3: CASSGGLARTDTQYF. CDR3 DNA: TGTGCCAGCAGCGGAGGACTAGCGAGGACAGATACGCAGTATTTT.

V is TRBV7-2 and J is TRBJ2-1; tentatively, D is TRBD2 (7 bases). The CDR3 sequence is 13 residues long. The V gene lost 11 bases and the J gene lost 7 bases, with 18 bases spanning the gap. Germline lookup yields CDR1 SGHTA and CDR2 FQGNSA. CDR3 amino acids: CASFGGGVNEQFF. The CDR3 nucleotides read TGTGCCTCCTTTGGGGGGGGCGTGAATGAGCAGTTCTTC. The full variable domain, its missing parts supplied by reference TRBV7-2 and TRBJ2-1, is GAGVSQSPSNKVTEKGKDVELRCDPISGHTALYWYRQSLGQGLEFLIYFQGNSAPDKSGLPSDRFSAERTGGSVSTLTIQRTQQEDSAVYLCASFGGGVNEQFFGPGTRLTVL.

This chain connects TRBV7-9 to TRBJ1-3, with TRBD1 matching 8 bases. Germline CDR1 reads SEHNR; CDR2 reads FQNEAQ (reference sequence). The V and J ends lost 1 base and 4 bases, in that order; junction bases with no gene match: 3. The CDR3 is 15 residues long. The CDR3 DNA reads as TGTGCCAGCAGCTTAGAGGACAGGGCGGGAAACACCATATATTTT. This sequence encodes CASSLEDRAGNTIYF.

The V call is TRBV15, the J call TRBJ2-5, with D possibly matching TRBD2 (5 bases). Looked up from germline, CDR1 is LNHNV and CDR2 is YYDKDF (reference sequence). V was shortened by 6 bases and J by 2 bases, with 13 bases between the two germline ends. The CDR3 length is 14 residues. The CDR3 region is CATRERARQETQYF. CDR3 nucleotides: TGTGCCACCAGGGAGAGGGCACGTCAAGAGACCCAGTACTTC. Combining the CDR3 with reference TRBV15 and TRBJ2-5 gives the whole variable domain DAMVIQNPRYQVTQFGKPVTLSCSQTLNHNVMYWYQQKSSQAPKLLFHYYDKDFNNEADTPDNFQSRRPNTSFCFLDIRSPGLGDTAMYLCATRERARQETQYFGPGTRLLVL.

The V call is TRBV30, the J call TRBJ2-7; D perhaps matches TRBD1 (6 bases). Germline CDR1 and CDR2: GTSNPN and SVGIG (reference sequence). Between the trimmed V and J ends, which lost 0 bases and 6 bases, there was a span of 15 bases. The CDR3 runs to 14 residues. The CDR3: CAWSVRGMSPEQYF. The DNA of the CDR3 is TGTGCCTGGAGTGTAAGGGGGATGTCCCCCGAGCAGTACTTC.

This clone occurred once. The V gene is TRBV7-8, the J gene TRBJ2-7; no clear D. Germline V lookup: CDR1 SGHVS, CDR2 FQNEAQ. The CDR3 loop spans 15 amino acids. Between the trimmed V and J ends, which lost 7 bases and 2 bases, there was a span of 18 bases. The CDR3 nucleotides read TGTGCCAGCACCAAAGGGCCCTTAACCACCTACGAGCAGTACTTC. Protein: CASTKGPLTTYEQYF.